One and the same sample provided the 10 T cell receptor beta chains below, sequenced in a study of blood T cells in healthy people across ages (dated by TCRdb to the mid-2010s). Libraries were prepared through 5' RACE. The run used an Illumina HiSeq 2500. A second PCR of about 7 to 12 cycles was performed with a sample-barcoded 5' primer and a J-beta primer mix. TCRdb trimmed the raw reads at Q25, called clones with MiXCR and kept productive beta chains. Duplicate CDR3 protein sequences are folded into a single record with the most common DNA and genes. A total of approximately 760,000 distinct CDR3 sequences appear in this sample, 25% of them only once. Clones ranked in the top ten supply 8% to 10% of the sample. The data were also submitted as part of a second study, on T cells of mothers and their children.

The sequencing sample was made of blood. The receptor source for this set is a boy younger than 18 in good health.

This rearrangement joins TRBV24-1 to TRBJ2-3; 9 nucleotides line up with TRBD2. Germline V gene data show CDR1 as KGHDR and CDR2 as SFDVKD. Trimming removed 3 bases from V and 0 bases from J; junction bases left unmatched: 3. CDR3 length: 16 amino acids. Here the CDR3 reads CATSDLTSGSTDTQYF. In DNA, the CDR3 is TGTGCCACCAGTGATCTCACTAGCGGGAGCACAGATACGCAGTATTTT.

This sequence joins TRBV5-1 and TRBJ1-1; D is uncertain. The V and J ends lost 3 bases and 1 base respectively, with 7 bases between them. The CDR3 spans 13 residues. CDR1 is SGHRS, CDR2 YFSETQ, per germline. CDR3: CASSYTRNTEAFF. CDR3 bases: TGCGCCAGCAGCTACACAAGGAACACTGAAGCTTTCTTT.

This clonotype was counted a few times. This chain uses TRBV11-2 with TRBJ2-1, with 7 bases identical to TRBD2. This CDR3 has 15 amino acids. Germline V CDR1 and CDR2: SGHAT, FQNNGV. The junction had 8 bases not matched to a gene; V was cut back by 5 bases and J by 4 bases. As DNA, the CDR3 is TGTGCCAGCAGCACCGGGGCAGCGGGGTACAATGAGCAGTTCTTC. Translation: CASSTGAAGYNEQFF.

At least ten counts were recorded for this clonotype. The rearrangement links TRBV7-2 to TRBJ2-5, with 8 bases identical to TRBD2. Per germline, CDR1 SGHTA and CDR2 FQGNSA. CDR3 size: 14 residues. Germline trimming cut 7 bases from V and 5 bases from J; bases unmatched to any gene: 9. The chain's CDR3 is CASTKGSGSETQYF. CDR3 in DNA: TGTGCCAGCACCAAAGGGAGCGGGAGTGAGACCCAGTACTTC. Full variable domain (rest looked up from reference TRBV7-2 and TRBJ2-5): GAGVSQSPSNKVTEKGKDVELRCDPISGHTALYWYRQSLGQGLEFLIYFQGNSAPDKSGLPSDRFSAERTGGSVSTLTIQRTQQEDSAVYLCASTKGSGSETQYFGPGTRLLVL.

CDR3 amino acids: CASISGTEQDTQYF. In DNA form, the CDR3 reads TGTGCCAGCATCTCCGGGACAGAGCAGGATACGCAGTATTTT. V gene TRBV7-9 combines with J gene TRBJ2-3; TRBD1 aligns across 7 bases. After removal of 7 bases from V and 6 bases from J, the junction contained 10 bases not matched to a gene. The CDR3 loop spans 14 amino acids. The germline V gene has CDR1 SEHNR and CDR2 FQNEAQ (reference sequence).

This clonotype was picked up a small number of times. The chain links TRBV7-8 to TRBJ1-6, with D possibly matching TRBD1 (5 bases). The V gene's germline CDR1 is SGHVS and CDR2 FQNEAQ. The V and J ends lost 4 bases and 1 base respectively, with 14 bases between them. This CDR3 has 17 residues. The CDR3 spells CASSSPPGLSYNSPLHF. Written as DNA, the CDR3 is TGTGCCAGCAGCTCCCCTCCAGGGTTATCCTATAATTCACCCCTCCACTTT.

A few counts support this clonotype. The chain has TRBV28 and TRBJ2-5; D is tentatively TRBD1 or TRBD2 (5 bases each). TRBJ2-7 matches the DNA end more closely, so the J call is doubtful. Germline V gene sequence: CDR1 MDHEN, CDR2 SYDVKM. This CDR3 spans 18 amino acids. CDR3 nucleotide sequence: TGTGCCAGCAGTTTCCCCCCCGGGGCGGGCTTAAACTCCTACGAGCAGTACTTC. It codes for CASSFPPGAGLNSYEQYF.

Worth noting for this clonotype: The junction and the germline gene differ at one end; a read error may be behind it. CDR3 sequence: CASSEEFPGLEERFF. CDR3 nucleotides: TGTGCCAGCAGTGAAGAATTCCCGGGACTAGAAGAGCGGTTCTTC. The chain employs TRBV6-1 and TRBJ2-1, with 8 nucleotides matching TRBD2. The germline V gene encodes CDR1 MNHNS and CDR2 SASEGT. This CDR3 contains 15 residues.

This clonotype was seen a handful of times. This rearrangement joins TRBV6-2 or TRBV6-3 to TRBJ2-5; TRBD1 matches at 8 bases. With the DNA end fitting TRBJ2-1 better, the J assignment may be wrong. This CDR3 is 16 amino acids long. Germline V gene sequence: CDR1 MNHEY, CDR2 SVGEGT. CDR3 sequence: CASSSYRGSTYNEQFF. Written as DNA, the CDR3 is TGTGCCAGCAGTTCCTACAGGGGGTCCACCTACAATGAGCAGTTCTTC.

Concerning this clonotype: In this CDR3 the conserved last residue, phenylalanine or tryptophan, is missing, so a read error is likely. This chain uses TRBV20-1 with TRBJ2-5, with D possibly matching TRBD1 (6 bases). This CDR3 region has 13 residues. The V end lost 8 bases, the J end lost 5 bases, and 18 bases lay between the germline ends. Per the germline V gene, CDR1 is DFQATT and CDR2 is SNEGSKA (reference sequence). CDR3 sequence (DNA): TGCAGTTCCCCGGGTGGGGGCGTCGAGACCCAGTACCTC. This translates into CSSPGGGVETQYL.